This T cell receptor beta chain was retrieved from a study of OX40 agonist ivuxolimab in advanced cancers. Findings and caveats of the study: CD4+ and CD8+ blood T cells expanded clonally by week 6 at 0.1 to 3.0 mg/kg.

Looked up from germline, CDR1 is SGHRS and CDR2 is YFSETQ. Deletions cut 0 bases from V and 6 bases from J, with 10 bases between. The CDR3 length is 14 residues. A single count supports this clone. The antigen is not known. Other nucleotide sequences from this sample produce the same CDR3. Libraries were prepared by immunoSEQ multiplex PCR; TCRdb keeps only in-frame clonotypes and omits some of them. Of about 79,000 clones in the sample, approximately 91% were seen once. The sequencing here drew on CD4+ or CD8+ T cells sorted from blood, taken in a trial of the OX40 agonist ivuxolimab. The genes are TRBV5-1 and TRBJ1-5; weak D call: TRBD1 (6 bases). The TCR was taken from an adult with an advanced solid tumor such as melanoma, head and neck, liver or kidney cancer. As DNA, the CDR3 is TGCGCCAGCAGCTTGGGGCAGGGGAGTCAGCCCCAGCATTTT. It encodes CASSLGQGSQPQHF.